This T cell receptor beta chain was identified during a study of cytomegalovirus exposure and HLA in healthy donors (dated by TCRdb to 2015 to 2018). In the study overall: An earlier analysis of approximately 640 of the donors reported roughly 270 Gb of sequence data and approximately 110 million unique TCR beta sequences from about 200 million T cells. Every discovery cohort repertoire had been produced on one sequencing platform. About 300 gigabases of sequencing data and 75 million to 85 million unique TCR sequences made up an early release that covered several hundred HLA-typed donors. HLA typing included class I and class II loci at four-digit resolution. Typing coverage varied by locus: roughly 629-630 donors for A, B, C, DRB1 and DQB1; approximately 560 for DQA1; approximately 570 for DPA1; some 470 for DPB1. A separate validation cohort of 100 to 150 different subjects was used in addition to the approximately 610-subject first cohort. Five DR-DQ haplotypes were handled as single units for association and clustering because linkage in the cohort was strong. Rather than using new phenotypic data, the later analysis identified candidate immune exposures from TCR beta sequences and from how often those sequences occurred across donors. The study was designed to test whether signatures of past pathogen exposure could be identified by cataloging public T cell receptors. An earlier analysis of 587 of the donors used high-throughput TCR beta sequencing to judge whether each TCR beta V gene segment behaved as functional or pseudogenic. Across 300 to 500 genotyped donors of the cohort, an average of approximately 240,000 unique TCR beta nucleotide sequences per donor were sequenced, and 15% to 20% of those sequences were non-productive. Donor age, sex, ethnicity and CMV serostatus were compiled together with the repertoire data. In a later analysis, previously published TCR beta repertoires from about 640 donors were re-analyzed and high-resolution HLA genotyping was added so that TCR occurrence patterns could be studied. The study used immunosequencing to profile the T cell repertoires of 666 subjects and linked those repertoires to cytomegalovirus serostatus. A later genetic analysis took genome-wide SNP genotypes for about three fifths of the 666 donors and used that subset as a discovery cohort. Of the approximately 370 genotyped donors, over 80% were placed in the genetic ancestry cluster associated with self-reported Caucasian donors. To predict cytomegalovirus infection status, the study combined high-throughput TCR immunosequencing, statistical association of individual TCRs with disease status, and machine learning. The investigation overall reported the following: According to the authors, the approach could potentially be generalized to other disease states and immunological phenotypes. Immune exposure information for the cohort was limited to CMV serostatus. Roughly 17 rarely observed V segments, including chromosome 9 orphons, were excluded from the earlier analysis of approximately 500 of the donors because counts were too low. A group of highly shared sequence variants was considered likely to be a technical artifact of the sequencing pipeline. A later genetic analysis associated a missense DCLRE1C variant with V-gene and J-gene trimming of TCR beta chains, and an independent cohort replicated the association. In a later analysis, several top co-occurrence clusters were reported to appear linked to parvovirus B19, influenza, CMV and Epstein-Barr virus. In a later analysis, TCR association rates were found to vary across HLA loci, with the most associated TCRs seen for DRB1 alleles and the fewest for HLA-C alleles. A later analysis associated about 16,000 TCR beta sequences with specific HLA alleles at a false discovery rate of 0.05. Sequencing depth was assumed to be roughly uniform across donors in the presence/absence analyses, though that assumption may not hold. According to a later analysis, most CMV-associated TCR beta chains appeared to be HLA-restricted, and the HLA associations seemed to be driven largely by CMV exposure. The classifier was reported to diagnose cytomegalovirus status with high specificity and sensitivity in both the original and validation cohorts. A further reported finding was that TCR beta sequences accurately predicted the HLA-A and HLA-B alleles for most subjects in the first cohort. In this cohort, only TCR beta chains were sequenced, and detectable features were limited by the absence of alpha or paired-chain data. In the study, 164 TCR beta chains were listed as associated with cytomegalovirus. Because HLA typing was missing for some donors at each locus, association tests included only the typed subset. A few of the identified cytomegalovirus-associated TCR beta chains were confirmed in vitro to be specific for cytomegalovirus antigens. Correlated functional status among segregating V segments might reflect linkage disequilibrium, but an unknown experimental factor could not be ruled out. In a later analysis, HLA-associated TCR beta chains were found to be more clonally expanded and to have lower generation probabilities than equally common non-associated chains. Assigning TCR associations to individual alleles was difficult when HLA alleles, especially DR and DQ, strongly co-occurred. Across donors, most TCR sequences were observed very rarely, whereas some public TCRs were present in many individuals. According to a later genetic analysis, donors in an Asian-associated ancestry cluster had fewer N-insertions in productive TCRs than the approximately 700-donor mean. Some IMGT-functional V segments, including TRBV6-2 and TRBV6-3, could not be told apart with the 87-base-pair reads, so those segments were excluded. In an earlier analysis of some 500 of the donors, most TCR beta V segments were observed in productive rearrangements about 87% or about 30% of the time, broadly matching IMGT annotations.

The method behind the library was the immunoSEQ multiplex PCR assay. For the multiplex PCR, a mixture combining 60 forward primers for TCR Vbeta segments and 13 reverse primers for TCR Jbeta segments was used. The CDR3 region of rearranged TCR beta genes was amplified from genomic DNA with a multiplex PCR assay. Amplified TCR beta libraries were sequenced as 87-base-pair reads on the Illumina HiSeq System. In the source study's methods: A later analysis tallied tens of millions of unique TCR beta chains across the 666 repertoires, and roughly 11 million of those chains were shared by two or more donors. A nearest-neighbor algorithm error-corrected the raw reads and collapsed the reads into unique sequences, merging closely related sequences to remove PCR and sequencing errors. CDR3 sequences were aligned to IMGT reference sequences to assign V, D and J gene segments. For a sequence to be retained, a match of at least six nucleotides to both a V gene segment and a J gene segment was required. A rearrangement counted as productive if the CDR3 had no stop codons and remained in frame with V and J, and every other rearrangement counted as non-productive. CDR3 was defined according to IMGT convention as the region running from the second conserved V-encoded cysteine to the conserved J-encoded phenylalanine. The earlier analysis of approximately 500 of the donors excluded sequences that lacked an unambiguous match to a single V gene segment. An earlier analysis of 587 of the donors classified V segments as functional when productive rearrangements were above 56.7% and as segregating when the standard deviation between donors was above 5%. To diagnose cytomegalovirus status from the catalog of TCR beta chain sequences, a statistical classification framework was built. V and J gene assignment, in a later analysis, came from comparing TCR nucleotide sequences with IMGT/GENE-DB human TR gene sequences. The TCRdist pipeline was used in a later analysis to assign CDR3 sequences and most-parsimonious VDJ recombination scenarios. In a later analysis, each TCR beta chain was defined by its CDR3 amino acid sequence together with its V-gene family, and reads without a unique V-gene family were excluded. To address suspected cross-contamination and a sequencing artifact, a later analysis removed approximately 600 highly shared, low-generation-probability nucleotide sequences. In a later analysis, a clonal expansion index was calculated for each public chain from normalized within-repertoire ranks of inferred template counts. In a later analysis, generation probabilities were computed using a VDJ recombination model fitted to out-of-frame rearrangements, and the results were checked against IGoR. In a later analysis, TCR-TCR, TCR-HLA and TCR-CMV co-occurrence was scored with hypergeometric tests, and a repertoire-size bias correction was applied to TCR pairs. False discovery rates were estimated in a later analysis by permuting HLA or CMV assignments 20 times. In a later analysis, co-occurring TCRs were grouped using DBSCAN, with TCRdist sequence similarity added in when clustering inside HLA-allele-positive subsets. Repertoires with fewer than 30,000 or more than 120,000 public chains were left out of co-occurrence clustering, as were about 5 repertoires with anomalous nucleotide sharing. TCRdb limited this immuneACCESS table to in-frame rearrangements with V and J called. A share of clones is missing; checked studies link under half to unresolved V genes, and the rest is unexplained. The V and J calls and clone size come from that table; D and trimming were worked out from the DNA. Here the sample has about 120,000 clones; 65% to 90% occur a single time. The ten largest clones capture 2% to 2.5% of the sample.

The cohort was made up of approximately 670 healthy bone marrow donors. At the time of sampling, all cohort members were nominally healthy, though unrecorded immune exposures were likely present. The donor was CMV seronegative and was included in the group of under 450 seronegative cohort members. Every donor gave a peripheral blood sample, and the peripheral blood mononuclear cells from that sample were used for TCR beta sequencing. Genomic DNA was extracted from the blood cell samples with the Qiagen DNeasy Blood Extraction Kit. Comment on this clone: The antigen this receptor binds is unknown. Base quality data are lacking; no much larger clone is found one base away.

V is cut back by 4 bases and J by 5 bases, with 5 bases in the junction unmatched. CDR1 and CDR2 were assigned from the germline V gene as SGHDT and YYEEEE. Measured from the cysteine to the phenylalanine, the CDR3 is 13 residues long. Of the read, only the CDR3 DNA is kept; its 39 bases are in frame from base 1. The V and J segments used are TRBV5-6 and TRBJ2-5; 7 nucleotides in the junction match TRBD1. This TCR was recovered from a man in his thirties or forties in good health and CMV-seronegative. What was sequenced was PBMCs. In nucleotide form, the sequence is TGTGCCAGCAGCCTGACAGGGACGGAGACCCAGTACTTC. This sequence encodes CASSLTGTETQYF.